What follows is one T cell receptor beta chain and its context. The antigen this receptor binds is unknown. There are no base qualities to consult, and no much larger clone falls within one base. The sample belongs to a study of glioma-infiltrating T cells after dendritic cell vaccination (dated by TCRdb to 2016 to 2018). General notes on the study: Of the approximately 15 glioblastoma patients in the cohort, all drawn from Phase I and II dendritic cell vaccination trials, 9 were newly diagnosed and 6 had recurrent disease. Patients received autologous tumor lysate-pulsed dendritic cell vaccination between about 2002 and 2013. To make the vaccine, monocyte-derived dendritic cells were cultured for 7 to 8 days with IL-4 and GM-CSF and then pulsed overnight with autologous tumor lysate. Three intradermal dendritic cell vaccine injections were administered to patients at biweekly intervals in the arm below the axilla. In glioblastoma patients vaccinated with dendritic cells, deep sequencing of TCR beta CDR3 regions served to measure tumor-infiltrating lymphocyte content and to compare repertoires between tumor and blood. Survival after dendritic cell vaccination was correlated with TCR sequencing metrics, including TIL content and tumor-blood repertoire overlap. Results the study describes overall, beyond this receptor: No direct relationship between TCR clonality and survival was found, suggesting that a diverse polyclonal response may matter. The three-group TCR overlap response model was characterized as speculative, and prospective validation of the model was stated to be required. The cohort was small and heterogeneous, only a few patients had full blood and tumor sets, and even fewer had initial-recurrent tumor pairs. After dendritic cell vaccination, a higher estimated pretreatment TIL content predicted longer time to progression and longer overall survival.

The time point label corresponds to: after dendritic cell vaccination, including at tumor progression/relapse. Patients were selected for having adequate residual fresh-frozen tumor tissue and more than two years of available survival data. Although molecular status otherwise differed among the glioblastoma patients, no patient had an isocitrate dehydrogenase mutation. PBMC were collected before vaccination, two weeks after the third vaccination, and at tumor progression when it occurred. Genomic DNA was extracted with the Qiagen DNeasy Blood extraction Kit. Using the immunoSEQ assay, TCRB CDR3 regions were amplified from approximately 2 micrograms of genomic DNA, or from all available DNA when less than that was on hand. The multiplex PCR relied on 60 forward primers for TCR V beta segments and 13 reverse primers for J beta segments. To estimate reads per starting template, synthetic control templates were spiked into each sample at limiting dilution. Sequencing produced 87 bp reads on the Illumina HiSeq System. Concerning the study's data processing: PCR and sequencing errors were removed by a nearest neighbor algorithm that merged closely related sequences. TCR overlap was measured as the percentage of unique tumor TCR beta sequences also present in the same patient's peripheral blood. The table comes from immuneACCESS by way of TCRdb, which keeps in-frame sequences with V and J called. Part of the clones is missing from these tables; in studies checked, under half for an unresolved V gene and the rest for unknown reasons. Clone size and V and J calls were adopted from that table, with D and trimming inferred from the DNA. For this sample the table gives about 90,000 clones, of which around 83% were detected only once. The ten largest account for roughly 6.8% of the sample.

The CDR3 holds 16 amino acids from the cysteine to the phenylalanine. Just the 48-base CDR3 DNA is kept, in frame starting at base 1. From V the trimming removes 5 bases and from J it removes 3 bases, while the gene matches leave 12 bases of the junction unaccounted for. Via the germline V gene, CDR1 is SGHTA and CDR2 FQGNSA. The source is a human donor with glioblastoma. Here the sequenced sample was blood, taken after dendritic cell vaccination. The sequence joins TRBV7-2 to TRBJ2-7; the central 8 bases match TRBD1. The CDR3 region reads CASSPQSGTGNYEQYF. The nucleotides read TGTGCCAGCAGCCCGCAGTCCGGGACAGGTAACTACGAGCAGTACTTC.